One and the same sample provided the 20 T cell receptor beta chains below, sequenced in a study of T cells in Graves' hyperthyroidism and ophthalmopathy. It was RNA transcripts that yielded the amplified TCR beta CDR3 regions. First-round RT-PCR of the TCR CDR3 relied on the HTBI primer set. TCRdb recomputed calls from the multiplex PCR reads with MiXCR, one row per CDR3 protein. This sample yields under 400,000 distinct CDR3 sequences, of which around 17% are seen a single time; approximately 35% belongs to the top ten. The sequencing sample was made of blood. The receptors were sampled from a man aged 25 to 45 with Graves' hyperthyroidism.

This clonotype has ten or more counts. The chain carries TRBV6-1 and TRBJ2-3, with D unresolved. The CDR3 is 16 residues long. Per the germline V gene, CDR1 is MNHNS and CDR2 is SASEGT. V lost 6 bases to trimming and J lost 0 bases, with 16 bases between them. CDR3 nucleotide sequence: TGTGCCAGCAGATACAGAGCTTCTACTAGCACAGATACGCAGTATTTT. The encoded protein is CASRYRASTSTDTQYF.

This clonotype was detected only a few times. V and J are TRBV18 and TRBJ2-7; 8 nucleotides agree with TRBD1. The junction had 7 bases not matched to a gene; V was cut back by 0 bases and J by 6 bases. CDR1 and CDR2 from the germline V gene are KGHSH and LQKENI. The CDR3 is 15 residues long. This CDR3 reads CASSPPPAGGGEQYF. The CDR3 nucleotides are TGTGCCAGCTCACCACCCCCCGCAGGGGGCGGCGAGCAGTACTTC.

Only a few counts were recorded for this clonotype. J is TRBJ1-2 and V is TRBV7-9; 10 bases agree with TRBD1. CDR3 length: 14 amino acids. V was clipped by 5 bases and J by 7 bases; unmatched bases: 7. Germline CDR1 SEHNR, CDR2 FQNEAQ (reference sequence). CDR3: CASSRDRGFSGYTF. The CDR3 DNA is TGTGCCAGCAGCCGGGACAGGGGCTTCTCTGGCTACACCTTC.

On this clonotype itself: A much larger clone lies a single base off, so this may be a read error. V is TRBV6-1 and J is TRBJ1-1; D remains unclear. V lost 10 bases, J lost 0 bases, and 15 bases lay in between. Germline V gives CDR1 MNHNS, CDR2 SASEGT. The CDR3 runs 14 residues. The CDR3 coding sequence is TGTGCCAACATGGAGGGATCCCTGAACACTGAAGCTTTCTTT. Amino acids: CANMEGSLNTEAFF.

This clonotype was seen more than once but under ten times. This sequence joins TRBV7-9 and TRBJ2-1, with 12 bases aligning to TRBD2. The CDR3 runs 15 residues. From germline, CDR1 is SEHNR and CDR2 FQNEAQ (reference sequence). Trimming cost V 4 bases and J 9 bases; bases outside gene matches: 7. As DNA, the CDR3 is TGTGCCAGCAGCTGGCTAGCGGGAGGGCCAACTGAGCAGTTCTTC. Its translation is CASSWLAGGPTEQFF.

At least ten counts were recorded for this clonotype. This chain connects TRBV30 to TRBJ2-3; the match to TRBD2 covers 9 bases. Unmatched junction bases numbered 11, after V lost 0 bases and J lost 1 base. CDR3 size: 18 residues. Germline V gene sequence: CDR1 GTSNPN, CDR2 SVGIG (reference sequence). The CDR3 region has the DNA TGTGCCTGGAGTGTAGGTGCGGGAGGGCCCGGTGGCACAGATACGCAGTATTTT. Translated: CAWSVGAGGPGGTDTQYF.

This clonotype was picked up many times. The rearrangement links TRBV7-8 to TRBJ1-6; TRBD1 aligns across 7 bases. CDR1 is SGHVS, CDR2 FQNEAQ, per germline. The V and J ends lost 5 bases and 4 bases, in that order; junction bases with no gene match: 8. The length of the CDR3 is 16 residues. CDR3 amino acids: CASSPRRDSYNSPLHF. As DNA, the CDR3 is TGTGCCAGCAGCCCTCGAAGGGACAGTTATAATTCACCCCTCCACTTT.

The chain carries TRBV5-1 and TRBJ2-1; tentative D call: TRBD2 (6 bases). The CDR3 consists of 17 residues. Trimming left V 7 bases short and J 6 bases short, with 26 bases between. The germline V gene encodes CDR1 SGHRS and CDR2 YFSETQ. The CDR3 coding sequence is TGCGCCAGCGGTCGGTACGTTAGCCGGGACTTCATCAATGAGCAGTTCTTC. It is translated as CASGRYVSRDFINEQFF. The complete variable domain, with remaining parts taken from reference TRBV5-1 and TRBJ2-1, reads KAGVTQTPRYLIKTRGQQVTLSCSPISGHRSVSWYQQTPGQGLQFLFEYFSETQRNKGNFPGRFSGRQFSNSRSEMNVSTLELGDSALYLCASGRYVSRDFINEQFFGPGTRLTVL.

This clonotype was seen many times. The CDR3 DNA reads TGCAGTGCTAGAGACCGGGACTATACATACAATGAGCAGTTCTTC. Amino acid sequence: CSARDRDYTYNEQFF. This chain links TRBV20-1 with TRBJ2-1, with 7 bases that match TRBD2. V trimming: 0 bases; J trimming: 4 bases; junction bases outside the gene matches: 6. Germline-derived CDR1 and CDR2 are DFQATT and SNEGSKA (reference sequence). The length of the CDR3 is 15 residues.

This clonotype was observed a few times. This chain joins TRBV12-3 or TRBV12-4 and TRBJ1-2; the D gene is possibly TRBD1 (6 bases). Trimming removed 6 bases at V and 8 bases at J, with 19 bases between. This CDR3 contains 14 residues. In nucleotides, the CDR3 is TGTGCCAGCAGCATGATGGGGGGGGCGCGAGGCTACACCTTC. Amino acid sequence: CASSMMGGARGYTF.

J is TRBJ2-5 and V is TRBV20-1; TRBD2 matches 10 bases. J gave up 7 bases and V 3 bases, and 17 bases lay outside the gene matches. Germline loops: CDR1 DFQATT, CDR2 SNEGSKA (reference sequence). The CDR3 has 17 amino acids. This chain's CDR3 is CSASLVGGTSVFGTQYF. CDR3 nucleotides: TGCAGTGCTAGTTTGGTTGGAGGGACTAGCGTATTCGGGACCCAGTACTTC.

This clonotype was found many times. The gene calls are TRBV29-1 and TRBJ2-5, with 9 bases matching TRBD2. Germline V gene data show CDR1 as SQVTM and CDR2 as ANQGSEA. The CDR3 has 17 residues. The trim removed 7 bases at V and 0 bases at J, leaving 15 bases unmatched. CDR3 nucleotide sequence: TGCAGCGCCGGCGGGAGGGCCAGCAGAGGGTACCAAGAGACCCAGTACTTC. It codes for CSAGGRASRGYQETQYF.

Ten or more counts support this clonotype. The CDR3 DNA reads as TGTGCCAGCAGCTTAGCGCTGGCTAGCGGATTTTACGAGCAGTACTTC. It translates to CASSLALASGFYEQYF. The chain uses TRBV7-9 and TRBJ2-7; TRBD2 aligns across 7 bases. V shed 0 bases and J 4 bases; nucleotides not matched to a gene: 9. The length of the CDR3 is 16 residues. Germline CDR1 SEHNR, CDR2 FQNEAQ (reference sequence).

This clonotype came up many times. V usage is TRBV20-1 and J usage is TRBJ2-3, with 10 bases identical to TRBD2. The V and J ends lost 8 bases and 1 base, in that order; junction bases with no gene match: 3. This CDR3 comprises 13 residues. Germline values: CDR1 DFQATT, CDR2 SNEGSKA (reference sequence). The CDR3 coding sequence is TGCAGTTCCGGGACTAGCGGCACAGATACGCAGTATTTT. As protein: CSSGTSGTDTQYF.

The chain couples TRBV19 to TRBJ1-4; weak D call: TRBD1 (5 bases). Trimming removed 7 bases at V and 2 bases at J, with 14 bases between. CDR1 is LNHDA and CDR2 is SQIVND in the germline V gene (reference sequence). The CDR3 consists of 15 residues. CDR3 bases: TGTGCCAGTACCATCGGCAGGGTGACTAATGAAAAACTGTTTTTT. It codes for CASTIGRVTNEKLFF.

This clonotype was seen at least ten times. This chain links TRBV3-1 with TRBJ2-1; 10 bases are shared with TRBD2. Germline lookup yields CDR1 LGHDT and CDR2 YNNKEL (reference sequence). With V trimmed by 1 base and J by 9 bases, 12 bases remained unmatched. The CDR3 totals 17 residues. The CDR3 spells CASSQASGRPGGGEQFF. CDR3 DNA sequence: TGTGCCAGCAGCCAAGCTAGCGGGAGACCCGGGGGGGGTGAGCAGTTCTTC.

The chain uses TRBV12-3 or TRBV12-4 and TRBJ2-2; D is undetermined. Trimming left V 5 bases short and J 4 bases short, with 14 bases between. This CDR3 comprises 15 residues. CDR3 in amino acids: CASSRQSVGTGELFF. The CDR3 nucleotides read TGTGCCAGCAGTCGCCAGAGTGTGGGCACCGGGGAGCTGTTTTTT.

This clonotype showed up many times. The gene calls are TRBV30 and TRBJ1-2; no clear D gene. V gave up 3 bases and J gave up 8 bases, with 10 bases separating them. The CDR3 contains 11 residues. The V gene's germline CDR1 is GTSNPN and CDR2 SVGIG (reference sequence). DNA of the CDR3: TGTGCCTGGAGGGAGGGCGAAGGCTACACCTTC. It translates to CAWREGEGYTF. Using reference TRBV30 and TRBJ1-2 for the parts outside the CDR3, the full variable domain is SQTIHQWPATLVQPVGSPLSLECTVEGTSNPNLYWYRQAAGRGLQLLFYSVGIGQISSEVPQNLSASRPQDRQFILSSKKLLLSDSGFYLCAWREGEGYTFGSGTRLTVV.

The V call is TRBV24-1, the J call TRBJ2-3; the D gene could be TRBD1 or TRBD2 (5 bases each). The CDR3 has 13 amino acids. Trimming pared 12 bases from V and 2 bases from J, leaving 14 bases between. CDR1 is KGHDR and CDR2 is SFDVKD in the germline V gene. Here the CDR3 DNA reads TGTGCCGTCGACCGGGACCCCACAGATACGCAGTATTTT. Protein sequence: CAVDRDPTDTQYF.

This clonotype occurred a few times. The V call is TRBV2, the J call TRBJ1-6; possible D gene TRBD1, 5 bases. The V and J ends lost 4 bases and 9 bases respectively, with 13 bases between them. This CDR3 has 14 residues. Germline CDR1 is SNHLY and CDR2 is FYNNEI. The DNA of the CDR3 is TGTGCCAGCAGTGGTGGGACCAGAAGTTCACCCCTCCACTTT. Its translation: CASSGGTRSSPLHF.